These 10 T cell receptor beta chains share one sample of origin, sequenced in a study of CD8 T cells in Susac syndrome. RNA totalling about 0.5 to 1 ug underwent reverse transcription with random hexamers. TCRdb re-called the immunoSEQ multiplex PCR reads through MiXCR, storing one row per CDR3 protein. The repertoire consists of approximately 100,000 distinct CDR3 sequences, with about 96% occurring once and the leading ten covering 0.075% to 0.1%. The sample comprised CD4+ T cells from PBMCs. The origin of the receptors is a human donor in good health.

CDR3 sequence (DNA): TGTGCCAGCAGCCCCCTGGGGGGGGGCCTCTACAATGAGCAGTTCTTC. Translating it yields CASSPLGGGLYNEQFF. The chain couples TRBV7-9 to TRBJ2-1; D possibly corresponds to TRBD2 (7 bases). The V gene lost 5 bases and the J gene lost 3 bases, with 17 bases spanning the gap. Germline-derived CDR1 and CDR2 are SEHNR and FQNEAQ (reference sequence). The CDR3 is made up of 16 amino acids.

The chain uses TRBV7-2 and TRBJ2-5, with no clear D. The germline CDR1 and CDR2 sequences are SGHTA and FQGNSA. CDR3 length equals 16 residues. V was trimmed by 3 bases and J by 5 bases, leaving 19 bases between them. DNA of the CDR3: TGTGCCAGCAGCTTCCCCCCGACCCTACCCATTGAGACCCAGTACTTC. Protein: CASSFPPTLPIETQYF. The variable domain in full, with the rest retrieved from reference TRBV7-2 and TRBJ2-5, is GAGVSQSPSNKVTEKGKDVELRCDPISGHTALYWYRQSLGQGLEFLIYFQGNSAPDKSGLPSDRFSAERTGGSVSTLTIQRTQQEDSAVYLCASSFPPTLPIETQYFGPGTRLLVL.

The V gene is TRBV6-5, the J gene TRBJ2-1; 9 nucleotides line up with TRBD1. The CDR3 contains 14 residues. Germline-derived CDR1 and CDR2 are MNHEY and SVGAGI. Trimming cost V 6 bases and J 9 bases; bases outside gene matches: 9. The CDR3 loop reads CASSPGTGKVEQFF. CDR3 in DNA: TGTGCCAGCAGCCCCGGGACAGGGAAAGTTGAGCAGTTCTTC.

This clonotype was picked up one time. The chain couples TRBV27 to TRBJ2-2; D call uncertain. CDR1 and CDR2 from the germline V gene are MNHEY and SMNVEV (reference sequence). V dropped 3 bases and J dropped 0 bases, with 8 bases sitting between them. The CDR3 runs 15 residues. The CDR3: CASSLWQSNTGELFF. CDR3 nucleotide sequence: TGTGCCAGCAGTTTGTGGCAATCGAACACCGGGGAGCTGTTTTTT.

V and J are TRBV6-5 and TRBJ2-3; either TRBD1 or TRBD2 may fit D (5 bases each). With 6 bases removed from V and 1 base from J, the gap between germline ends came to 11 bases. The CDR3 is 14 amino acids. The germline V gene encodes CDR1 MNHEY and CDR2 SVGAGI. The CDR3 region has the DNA TGTGCCAGCAGCCTCCGGGACGGCACAGATACGCAGTATTTT. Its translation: CASSLRDGTDTQYF.

CDR3 residues: CSVEGGGTGDGYTF. The CDR3, as DNA: TGCAGCGTTGAAGGCGGGGGGACAGGGGATGGCTACACCTTC. The chain couples TRBV29-1 to TRBJ1-2, with TRBD1 identical over 10 bases. Germline lookup yields CDR1 SQVTM and CDR2 ANQGSEA. This CDR3 is built from 14 residues. The V gene end was trimmed by 1 base and the J gene end by 6 bases; junction bases not matched to a gene: 5. Looking up the rest from reference TRBV29-1 and TRBJ1-2 gives the full variable domain: SAVISQKPSRDICQRGTSLTIQCQVDSQVTMMFWYRQQPGQSLTLIATANQGSEATYESGFVIDKFPISRPNLTFSTLTVSNMSPEDSSIYLCSVEGGGTGDGYTFGSGTRLTVV.

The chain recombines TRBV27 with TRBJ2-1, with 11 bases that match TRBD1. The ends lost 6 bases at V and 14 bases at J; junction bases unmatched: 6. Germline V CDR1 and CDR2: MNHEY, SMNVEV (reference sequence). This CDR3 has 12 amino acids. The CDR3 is CASSLGQGAKFF. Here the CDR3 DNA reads TGTGCCAGCAGCCTCGGACAGGGGGCGAAGTTCTTC.

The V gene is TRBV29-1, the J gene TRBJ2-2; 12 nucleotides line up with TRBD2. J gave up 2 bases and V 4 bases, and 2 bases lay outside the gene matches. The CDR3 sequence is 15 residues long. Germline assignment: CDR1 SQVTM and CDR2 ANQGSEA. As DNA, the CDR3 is TGCAGCGTTGCGGGACTAGCGGGTAACACCGGGGAGCTGTTTTTT. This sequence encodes CSVAGLAGNTGELFF.

This chain's CDR3 is CASSESGGNQPQHF. The CDR3 region has the DNA TGTGCCAGCAGTGAATCCGGGGGCAATCAGCCCCAGCATTTT. This chain uses TRBV6-1 with TRBJ1-5, with no clear D. Trimming removed 2 bases at V and 2 bases at J, with 7 bases between. The CDR3 contains 14 residues. The germline gives CDR1 MNHNS, CDR2 SASEGT.

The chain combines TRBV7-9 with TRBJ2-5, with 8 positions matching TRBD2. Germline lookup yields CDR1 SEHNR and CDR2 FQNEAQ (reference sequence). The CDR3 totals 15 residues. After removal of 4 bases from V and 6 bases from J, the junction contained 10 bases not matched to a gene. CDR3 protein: CASSYPGGKVQTQYF. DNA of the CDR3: TGTGCCAGCAGCTACCCGGGAGGGAAGGTACAGACCCAGTACTTC.